This T cell receptor (beta chain) was identified in a study of blood T cell repertoires in COVID-19. For the study at large: PBMCs, B-cell-depleted T cells, or T cells were the source of the cDNA or gDNA that made up the material.

Source study methods: Nucleated cell counts were estimated from reference gene primer amplification. Clones were read by immunoSEQ multiplex PCR, and TCRdb kept only the in-frame ones, dropping some. The V and J calls and clone size come from that table; D and trimming were worked out from the DNA. The sample contains around 620,000 clones, approximately 90% of which appear only once. This CDR3 is built from 15 residues. The V gene's germline CDR1 is SEHNR and CDR2 FQNEAQ (reference sequence). V dropped 1 base and J dropped 0 bases, with 7 bases sitting between them. The V gene is TRBV7-9, the J gene TRBJ1-3; D not certain. This TCR came from a woman younger than 35 with acute or convalescent COVID-19. Sample: peripheral blood. CDR3 sequence (DNA): TGTGCCAGCAGCTTAGTTGGGCACTCTGGAAACACCATATATTTT. Translating gives CASSLVGHSGNTIYF. Drawing the rest from reference TRBV7-9 and TRBJ1-3, the complete variable domain is DTGVSQNPRHKITKRGQNVTFRCDPISEHNRLYWYRQTLGQGPEFLTYFQNEAQLEKSRLLSDRFSAERPKGSFSTLEIQRTEQGDSAMYLCASSLVGHSGNTIYFGEGSWLTVV.